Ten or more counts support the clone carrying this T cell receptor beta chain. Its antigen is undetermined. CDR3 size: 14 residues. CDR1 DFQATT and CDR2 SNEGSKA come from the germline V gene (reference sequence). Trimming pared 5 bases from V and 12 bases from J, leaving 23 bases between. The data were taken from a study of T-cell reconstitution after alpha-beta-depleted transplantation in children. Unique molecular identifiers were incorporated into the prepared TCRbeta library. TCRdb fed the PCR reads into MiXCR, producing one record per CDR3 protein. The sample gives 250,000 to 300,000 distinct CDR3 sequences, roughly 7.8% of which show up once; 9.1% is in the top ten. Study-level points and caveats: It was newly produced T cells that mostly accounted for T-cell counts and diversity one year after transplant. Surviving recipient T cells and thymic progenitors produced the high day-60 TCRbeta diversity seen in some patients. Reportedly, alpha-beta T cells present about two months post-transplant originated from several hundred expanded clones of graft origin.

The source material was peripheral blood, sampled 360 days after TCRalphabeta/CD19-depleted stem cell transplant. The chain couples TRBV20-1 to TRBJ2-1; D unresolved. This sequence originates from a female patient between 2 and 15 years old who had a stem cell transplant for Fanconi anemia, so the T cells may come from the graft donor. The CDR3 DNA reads TGCAGTGCTCTCTCCCCACCATTGTCTAGGGTGCAGTTCTTC. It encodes CSALSPPLSRVQFF.